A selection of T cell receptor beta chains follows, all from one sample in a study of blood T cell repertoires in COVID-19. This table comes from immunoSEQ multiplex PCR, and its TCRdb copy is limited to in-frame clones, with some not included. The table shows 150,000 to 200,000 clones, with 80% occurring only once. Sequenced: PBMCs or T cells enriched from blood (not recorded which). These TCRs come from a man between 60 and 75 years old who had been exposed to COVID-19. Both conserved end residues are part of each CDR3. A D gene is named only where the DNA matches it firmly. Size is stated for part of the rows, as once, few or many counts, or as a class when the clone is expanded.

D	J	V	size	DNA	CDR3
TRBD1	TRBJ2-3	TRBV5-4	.	TGTGCCAGCAGCTTTGGACAGGCCCAAAATACGCAGTATTTT	CASSFGQAQNTQYF
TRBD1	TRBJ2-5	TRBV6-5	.	TGTGCCAGTCGGCCGGGACAGTTCTCGGGTGAGACCCAGTACTTC	CASRPGQFSGETQYF
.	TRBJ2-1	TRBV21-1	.	TGTGCCAGCAGCAAAGGTCTAGCGGGCATCTCCTACAATGAGCAGTTCTTC	CASSKGLAGISYNEQFF
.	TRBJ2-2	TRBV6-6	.	TGTGCCAGCAGGCCGGGACAATACACCGGGGAGCTGTTTTTT	CASRPGQYTGELFF
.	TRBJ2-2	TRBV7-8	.	TGTGCCAGCAGCCCGCCAAACAGCCGGAACACCGGGGAGCTGTTTTTT	CASSPPNSRNTGELFF
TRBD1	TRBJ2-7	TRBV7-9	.	TGTGCCAGCAGCTCGGGACAGGGATTCTACGAGCAGTACTTC	CASSSGQGFYEQYF
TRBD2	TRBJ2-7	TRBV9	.	TGTGCCAGCAGCGTGCTAGCGGGAGGTAACGACGAGCAGTACTTC	CASSVLAGGNDEQYF
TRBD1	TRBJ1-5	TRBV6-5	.	TGTGCCAGCAGTCGGGACAGGGTAAGTCAGCCCCAGCATTTT	CASSRDRVSQPQHF
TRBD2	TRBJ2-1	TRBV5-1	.	TGCGCCAGCAGTCCTAGCGGGTTTGTGAACAATGAGCAGTTCTTC	CASSPSGFVNNEQFF
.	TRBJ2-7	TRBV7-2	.	TGTGCCAGCAGCCCATCTTACAGTGATGCCTACGAGCAGTACTTC	CASSPSYSDAYEQYF
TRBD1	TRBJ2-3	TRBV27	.	TGTGCCACCGGGACAGGCCACACAGATACGCAGTATTTT	CATGTGHTDTQYF
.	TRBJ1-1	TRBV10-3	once	TGTGCCATCAGTGAGTTGGGGAGTACTGAAGCTTTCTTT	CAISELGSTEAFF
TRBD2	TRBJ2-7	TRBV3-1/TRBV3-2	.	TGTGCCAGCAGCCACACTAGCGGGAGTAGCGACGAGCAGTACTTC	CASSHTSGSSDEQYF
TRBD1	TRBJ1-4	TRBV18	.	TGTGCCAGCTCACAGGGACAGGCCCGTAATGAAAAACTGTTTTTT	CASSQGQARNEKLFF
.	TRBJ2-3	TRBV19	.	TGTGCCAGTAGTAGGTCAGGGATAGATACGCAGTATTTT	CASSRSGIDTQYF
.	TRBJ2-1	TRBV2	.	TGTGCCAGTGTACAGGGAAGGGGATACAATGAGCAGTTCTTC	CASVQGRGYNEQFF
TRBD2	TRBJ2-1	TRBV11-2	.	TGTGCCAGCAGCTTAGCGTCAGCGGGAGTTACCTACAATGAGCAGTTCTTC	CASSLASAGVTYNEQFF
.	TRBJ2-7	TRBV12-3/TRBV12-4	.	TGTGCCAGCAGTTTAATGGGGAGGGAGCAGTACTTC	CASSLMGREQYF
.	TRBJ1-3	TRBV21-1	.	TGTGCCAGCAGCAAAAGCCAGGGGGCGAACTCTGGAAACACCATATATTTT	CASSKSQGANSGNTIYF
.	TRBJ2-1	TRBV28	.	TGTGCCAGCAGTTCCGATTGGACGGGGAACAATGAGCAGTTCTTC	CASSSDWTGNNEQFF
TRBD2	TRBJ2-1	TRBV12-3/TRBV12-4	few	TGTGCCAGCAGCCGCGGGGGGGGCAATGAGCAGTTCTTC	CASSRGGGNEQFF
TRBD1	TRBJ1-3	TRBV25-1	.	TGTGCCAGCAGTGAACGTCCCGGGACAGGTCTCTCTGGAAACACCATATATTTT	CASSERPGTGLSGNTIYF
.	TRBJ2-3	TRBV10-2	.	TGCGCCAGCAGGAACCCTAGCGAGAGGGTGGATACGCAGTATTTT	CASRNPSERVDTQYF
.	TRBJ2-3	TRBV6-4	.	TGTGCCAGCACCGGACAGCTTAGCACAGATACGCAGTATTTT	CASTGQLSTDTQYF
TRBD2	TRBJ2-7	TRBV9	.	TGTGCCAGCAGCGTATCGGCTAGCGGCATTGGGACCTACGAGCAGTACTTC	CASSVSASGIGTYEQYF
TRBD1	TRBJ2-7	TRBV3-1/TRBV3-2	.	TGTGCCAGCAGCGAACGACGGGACAGGGGCTCCTACGAGCAGTACTTC	CASSERRDRGSYEQYF
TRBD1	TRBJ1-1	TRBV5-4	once	TGTGCCAGCAGCAGCACAGGGGGGAACACTGAAGCTTTCTTT	CASSSTGGNTEAFF
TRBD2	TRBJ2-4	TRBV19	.	TGTGCCAGCAGCCTAGCGGGAGGAGGGGCCAAAAACATTCAGTACTTC	CASSLAGGGAKNIQYF
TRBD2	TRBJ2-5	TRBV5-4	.	TGTGCCAGCAGCTCCTGGACTAGTGGCCAAGAGACCCAGTACTTC	CASSSWTSGQETQYF
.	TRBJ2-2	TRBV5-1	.	TGCGCCAGCAGCTCCAGAACAGGGACCGGGGAGCTGTTTTTT	CASSSRTGTGELFF
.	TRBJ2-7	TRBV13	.	TGTGCCAGCAGCCCGGACAGATCTCTCTACGAGCAGTACTTC	CASSPDRSLYEQYF
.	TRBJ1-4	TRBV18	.	TGTGCCAGCTCACCTTGGAGGCTAAAGGCTAATGAAAAACTGTTTTTT	CASSPWRLKANEKLFF
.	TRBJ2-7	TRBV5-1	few	TGCGCCAGCGGCAGACAGGTCGGAGACGAGCAGTACTTC	CASGRQVGDEQYF
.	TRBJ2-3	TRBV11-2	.	TGTGCCAGCAGCTTAGAGGGGGCAGGCACAGATACGCAGTATTTT	CASSLEGAGTDTQYF
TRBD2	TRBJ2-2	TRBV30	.	TGTGCCTGGAGCCTAGCGGGAGTCGACACCGGGGAGCTGTTTTTT	CAWSLAGVDTGELFF
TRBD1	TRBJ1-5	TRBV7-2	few	TGTGCCAGCAGCTCTGCCCGACAGGGGGCCCAGCATTTT	CASSSARQGAQHF
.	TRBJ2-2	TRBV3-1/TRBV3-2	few	TGTGCCAGCAGCGAGGCGGGGCGCACCGGGGAGCTGTTTTTT	CASSEAGRTGELFF
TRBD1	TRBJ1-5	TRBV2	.	TGTGCCAGCAGTGAACTGCGGACAGGGGCTTTGGGGAATCAGCCCCAGCATTTT	CASSELRTGALGNQPQHF
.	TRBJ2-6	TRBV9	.	TGTGCCAGCAGCGTAGGGGGGCGTGGGGCCAACGTCCTGACTTTC	CASSVGGRGANVLTF
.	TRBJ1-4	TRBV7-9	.	TGTGCCAGCAGCGCGACAAGAGATGGTGAAAAACTGTTTTTT	CASSATRDGEKLFF
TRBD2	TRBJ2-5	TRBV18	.	TGTGCCAGCTCACCCCTAGCGGGAATCGGAGAGACCCAGTACTTC	CASSPLAGIGETQYF
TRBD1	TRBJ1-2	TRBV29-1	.	TGCAGCGTCCCACAGGGGCGGGTTGGCTACACCTTC	CSVPQGRVGYTF
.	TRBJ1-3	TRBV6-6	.	TGTGCCAGCAGTTACTCGGGACTCGGACAAGGAAACACCATATATTTT	CASSYSGLGQGNTIYF
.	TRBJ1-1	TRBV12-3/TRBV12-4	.	TGTGCCAGCAGTTTACGGGTGAACACTGAAGCTTTCTTT	CASSLRVNTEAFF
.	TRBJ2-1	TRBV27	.	TGTGCCAGCAGTTCCGACGTCGGCGGGTTCTCCTACAATGAGCAGTTCTTC	CASSSDVGGFSYNEQFF
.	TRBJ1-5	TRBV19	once	TGTGCCAGTAGCCCGGTGGCGGGTAGTAATCAGCCCCAGCATTTT	CASSPVAGSNQPQHF
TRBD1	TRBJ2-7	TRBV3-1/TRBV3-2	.	TGTGCCAGCAGCCAAGCTTGGGGACAGGGAAACGGAATCGACGAGCAGTACTTC	CASSQAWGQGNGIDEQYF
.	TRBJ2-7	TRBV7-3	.	TGTGCCAGCAGCTTAGGCCCGGGGACTTCCGAGCAGTACTTC	CASSLGPGTSEQYF
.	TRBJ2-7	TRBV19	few	TGTGCCAGCGCTAAGTTGAACTACTACGAGCAGTACTTC	CASAKLNYYEQYF
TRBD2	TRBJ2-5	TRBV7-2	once	TGTGCCAGCAGCTTGCGAAAGGGGACTAGCTGGGGTACGGTGGCCCAGTACTTC	CASSLRKGTSWGTVAQYF
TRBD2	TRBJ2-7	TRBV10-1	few	TGCGCCAGCAGTGACAGGCTAGCGGGAGGGCCGGAGAGCCCGCTCGAGCAGTACTTC	CASSDRLAGGPESPLEQYF
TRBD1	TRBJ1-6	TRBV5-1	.	TGCGCCAGCAGCTTGTTTACCAGGGGGCTAGTTTATTCACCCCTCCACTTT	CASSLFTRGLVYSPLHF
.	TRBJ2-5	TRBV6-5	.	TGTGCCAGCAGATATGATCCCAGGGCCCCAGAGACCCAGTACTTC	CASRYDPRAPETQYF